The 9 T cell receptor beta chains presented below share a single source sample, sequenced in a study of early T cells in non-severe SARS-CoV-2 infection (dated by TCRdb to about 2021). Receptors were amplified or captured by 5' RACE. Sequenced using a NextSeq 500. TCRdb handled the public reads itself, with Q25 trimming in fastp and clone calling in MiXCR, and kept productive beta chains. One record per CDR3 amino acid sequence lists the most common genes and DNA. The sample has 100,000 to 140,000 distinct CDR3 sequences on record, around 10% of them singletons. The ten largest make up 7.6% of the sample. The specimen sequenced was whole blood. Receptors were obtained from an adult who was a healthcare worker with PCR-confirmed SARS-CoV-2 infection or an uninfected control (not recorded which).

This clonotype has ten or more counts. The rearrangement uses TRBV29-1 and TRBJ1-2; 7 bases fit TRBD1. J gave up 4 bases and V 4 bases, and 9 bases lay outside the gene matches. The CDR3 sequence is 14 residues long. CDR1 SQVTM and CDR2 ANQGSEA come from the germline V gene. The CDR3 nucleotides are TGCAGCGTTGCTCGGGCAGGGGGGATCTATGGCTACACCTTC. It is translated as CSVARAGGIYGYTF.

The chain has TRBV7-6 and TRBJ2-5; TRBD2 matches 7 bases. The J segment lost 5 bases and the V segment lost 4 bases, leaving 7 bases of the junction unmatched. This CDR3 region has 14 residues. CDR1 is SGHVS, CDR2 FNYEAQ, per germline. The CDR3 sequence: CASSSQTSSETQYF. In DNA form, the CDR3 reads TGTGCCAGCAGCTCCCAGACTAGCTCGGAGACCCAGTACTTC.

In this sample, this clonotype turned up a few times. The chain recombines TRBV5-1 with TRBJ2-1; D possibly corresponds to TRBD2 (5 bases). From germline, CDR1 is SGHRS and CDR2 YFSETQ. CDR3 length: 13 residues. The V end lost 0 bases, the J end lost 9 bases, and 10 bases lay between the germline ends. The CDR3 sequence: CASSLVPGGEQFF. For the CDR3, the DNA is TGCGCCAGCAGCTTGGTGCCAGGAGGTGAGCAGTTCTTC.

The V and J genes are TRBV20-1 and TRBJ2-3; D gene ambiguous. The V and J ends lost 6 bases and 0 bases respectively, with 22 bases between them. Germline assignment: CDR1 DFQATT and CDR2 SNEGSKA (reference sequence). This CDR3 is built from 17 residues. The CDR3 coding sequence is TGCAGTGCCCATTCCCCAATCACGGCTCAGAGCACAGATACGCAGTATTTT. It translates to CSAHSPITAQSTDTQYF.

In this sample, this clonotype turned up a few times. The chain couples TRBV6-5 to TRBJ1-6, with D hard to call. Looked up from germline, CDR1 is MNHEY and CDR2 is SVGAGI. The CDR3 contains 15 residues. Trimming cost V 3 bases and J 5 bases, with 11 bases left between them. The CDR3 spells CASSYDHSDNSPLHF. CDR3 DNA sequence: TGTGCCAGCAGTTATGACCACAGTGATAATTCACCCCTCCACTTT.

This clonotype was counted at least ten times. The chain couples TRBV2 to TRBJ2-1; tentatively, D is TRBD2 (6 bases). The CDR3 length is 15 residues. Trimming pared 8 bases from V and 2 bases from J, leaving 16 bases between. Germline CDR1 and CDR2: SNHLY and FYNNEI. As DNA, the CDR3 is TGTGCCAGCCCCCCCGGGAGTAGTCCCTACAATGAGCAGTTCTTC. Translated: CASPPGSSPYNEQFF.

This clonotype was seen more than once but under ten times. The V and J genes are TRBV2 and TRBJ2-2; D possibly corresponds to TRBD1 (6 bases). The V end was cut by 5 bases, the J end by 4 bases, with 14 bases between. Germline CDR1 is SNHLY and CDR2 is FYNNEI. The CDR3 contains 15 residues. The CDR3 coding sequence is TGTGCCAGCAGTCTACAGGGTATCGGCACCGGGGAGCTGTTTTTT. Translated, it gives CASSLQGIGTGELFF. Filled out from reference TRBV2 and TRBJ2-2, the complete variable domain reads EPEVTQTPSHQVTQMGQEVILRCVPISNHLYFYWYRQILGQKVEFLVSFYNNEISEKSEIFDDQFSVERPDGSNFTLKIRSTKLEDSAMYFCASSLQGIGTGELFFGEGSRLTVL.

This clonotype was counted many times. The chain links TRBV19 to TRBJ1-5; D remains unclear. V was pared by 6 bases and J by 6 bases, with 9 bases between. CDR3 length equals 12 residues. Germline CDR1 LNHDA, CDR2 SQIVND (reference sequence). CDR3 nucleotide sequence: TGTGCCAGTAGCCTGGCAGGTCAGCCCCAGCATTTT. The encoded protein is CASSLAGQPQHF.

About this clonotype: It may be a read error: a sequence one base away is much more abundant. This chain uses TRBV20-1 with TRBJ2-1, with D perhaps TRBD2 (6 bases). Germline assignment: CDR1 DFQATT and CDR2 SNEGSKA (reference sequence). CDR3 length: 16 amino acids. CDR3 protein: CNARDRRGSSYNEQFF. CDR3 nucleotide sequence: TGCAATGCTAGAGACCGACGGGGGAGCTCCTACAATGAGCAGTTCTTC.